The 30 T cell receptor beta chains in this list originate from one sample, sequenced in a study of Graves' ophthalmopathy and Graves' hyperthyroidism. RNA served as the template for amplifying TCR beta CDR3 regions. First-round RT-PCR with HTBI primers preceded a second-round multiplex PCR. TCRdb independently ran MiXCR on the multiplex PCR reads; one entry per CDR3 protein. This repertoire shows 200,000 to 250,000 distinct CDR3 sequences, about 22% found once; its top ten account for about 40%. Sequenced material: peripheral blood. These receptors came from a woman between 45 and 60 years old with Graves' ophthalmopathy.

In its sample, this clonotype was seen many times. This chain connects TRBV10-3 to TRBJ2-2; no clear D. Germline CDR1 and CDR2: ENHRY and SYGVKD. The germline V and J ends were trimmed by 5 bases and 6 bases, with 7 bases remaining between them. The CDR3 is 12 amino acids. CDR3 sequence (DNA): TGTGCCATCAGTTCTAGTTCCGGGGAGCTGTTTTTT. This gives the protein CAISSSSGELFF.

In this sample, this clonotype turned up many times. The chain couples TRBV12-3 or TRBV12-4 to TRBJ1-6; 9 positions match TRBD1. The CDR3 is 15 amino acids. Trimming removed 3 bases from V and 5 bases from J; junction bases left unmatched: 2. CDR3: CASSLGQGNNSPLHF. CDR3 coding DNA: TGTGCCAGCAGTTTGGGACAGGGAAATAATTCACCCCTCCACTTT.

The CDR3 nucleotides are TGTGCCAGCAGCCAAGACATGGCAGGGTGGTCTGGAAACACCATATATTTT. This codes for CASSQDMAGWSGNTIYF. The chain uses TRBV3-1 and TRBJ1-3, with D possibly being TRBD1 (5 bases). Germline V CDR1 and CDR2: LGHDT, YNNKEL (reference sequence). The V end was cut by 0 bases, the J end by 1 base, with 13 bases between. The CDR3 is 17 amino acids.

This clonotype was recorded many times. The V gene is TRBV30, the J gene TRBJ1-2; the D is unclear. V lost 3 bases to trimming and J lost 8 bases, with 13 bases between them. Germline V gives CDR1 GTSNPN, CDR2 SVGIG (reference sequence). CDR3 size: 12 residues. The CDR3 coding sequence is TGTGCCTGGAGCCTCGAAAACGGGGGCTACACCTTC. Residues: CAWSLENGGYTF.

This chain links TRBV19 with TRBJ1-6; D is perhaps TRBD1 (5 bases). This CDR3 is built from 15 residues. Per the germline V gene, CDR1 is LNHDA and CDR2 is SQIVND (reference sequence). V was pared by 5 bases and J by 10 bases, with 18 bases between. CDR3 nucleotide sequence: TGTGCCAGTAGTCCTGGGGGGACGGACGGCTCACCCCTCCACTTT. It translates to CASSPGGTDGSPLHF.

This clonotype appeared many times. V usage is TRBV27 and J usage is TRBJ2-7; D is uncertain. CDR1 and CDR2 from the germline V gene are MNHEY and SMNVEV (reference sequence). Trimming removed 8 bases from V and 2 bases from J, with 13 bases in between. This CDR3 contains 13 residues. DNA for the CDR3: TGTGCCAGCTCACTGAGTCGGGCCTACGAGCAGTACTTC. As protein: CASSLSRAYEQYF.

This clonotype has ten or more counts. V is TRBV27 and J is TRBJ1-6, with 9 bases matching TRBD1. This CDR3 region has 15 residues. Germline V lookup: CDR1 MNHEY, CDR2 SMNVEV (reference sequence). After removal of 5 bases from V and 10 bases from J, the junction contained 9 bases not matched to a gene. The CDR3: CASSLDRGGGSPLHF. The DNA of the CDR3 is TGTGCCAGCAGTCTAGACAGGGGGGGAGGCTCACCCCTCCACTTT.

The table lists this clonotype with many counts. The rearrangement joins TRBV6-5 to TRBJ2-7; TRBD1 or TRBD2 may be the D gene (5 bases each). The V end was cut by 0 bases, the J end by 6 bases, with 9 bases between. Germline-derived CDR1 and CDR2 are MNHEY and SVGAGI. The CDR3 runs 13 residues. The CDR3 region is CASSYSGVGEQYF. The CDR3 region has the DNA TGTGCCAGCAGTTACTCGGGGGTAGGCGAGCAGTACTTC.

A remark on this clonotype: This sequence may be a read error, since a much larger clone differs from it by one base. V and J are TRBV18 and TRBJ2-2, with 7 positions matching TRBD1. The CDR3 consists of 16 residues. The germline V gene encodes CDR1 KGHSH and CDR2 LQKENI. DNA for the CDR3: TGTGCCAGCCCACCACCGGACAGGACGAACACCGGGGAGCTGTTTTTT. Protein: CASPPPDRTNTGELFF.

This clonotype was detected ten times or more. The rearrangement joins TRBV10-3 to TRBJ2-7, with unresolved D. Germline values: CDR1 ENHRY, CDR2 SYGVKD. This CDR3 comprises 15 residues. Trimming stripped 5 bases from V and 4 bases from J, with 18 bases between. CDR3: CAISNPLEAQYEQYF. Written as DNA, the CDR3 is TGTGCCATCAGTAACCCCCTAGAAGCCCAATACGAGCAGTACTTC.

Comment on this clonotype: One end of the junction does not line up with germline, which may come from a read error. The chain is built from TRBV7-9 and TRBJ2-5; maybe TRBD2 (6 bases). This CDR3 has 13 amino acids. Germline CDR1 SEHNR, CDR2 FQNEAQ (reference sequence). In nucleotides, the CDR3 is TGTGCCGGCAGCCAGGCGGGGTTAGAGACCCAGTACTTC. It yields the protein CAGSQAGLETQYF.

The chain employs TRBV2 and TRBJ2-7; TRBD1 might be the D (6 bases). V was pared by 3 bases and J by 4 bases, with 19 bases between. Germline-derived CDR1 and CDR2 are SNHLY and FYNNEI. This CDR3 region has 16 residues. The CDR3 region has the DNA TGTGCCAGCAGTGAGGGACAAGGGGACCCTAGATACGAGCAGTACTTC. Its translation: CASSEGQGDPRYEQYF.

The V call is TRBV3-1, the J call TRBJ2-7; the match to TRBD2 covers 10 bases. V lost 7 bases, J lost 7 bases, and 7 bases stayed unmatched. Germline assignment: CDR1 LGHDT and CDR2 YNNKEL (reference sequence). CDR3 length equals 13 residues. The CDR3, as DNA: TGTGCCAGCAAGCGGGAGGGCCGGGGAGAGCAGTACTTC. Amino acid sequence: CASKREGRGEQYF.

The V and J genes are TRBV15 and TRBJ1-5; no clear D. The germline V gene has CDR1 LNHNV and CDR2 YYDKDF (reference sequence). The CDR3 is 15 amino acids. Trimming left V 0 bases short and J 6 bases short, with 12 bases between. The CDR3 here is CATSRDLGGGQPQHF. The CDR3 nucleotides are TGTGCCACCAGCAGAGATCTAGGTGGCGGTCAGCCCCAGCATTTT.

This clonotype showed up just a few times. The CDR3 here is CASSHSGSTGELFF. The DNA for the CDR3 is TGTGCCAGCAGCCATAGCGGGAGCACCGGGGAGCTGTTTTTT. J is TRBJ2-2 and V is TRBV7-3; 9 bases are shared with TRBD2. CDR3 size: 14 residues. With V trimmed by 5 bases and J by 4 bases, 2 bases remained unmatched. CDR1 and CDR2 from the germline V gene are SGHTA and FQGTGA.

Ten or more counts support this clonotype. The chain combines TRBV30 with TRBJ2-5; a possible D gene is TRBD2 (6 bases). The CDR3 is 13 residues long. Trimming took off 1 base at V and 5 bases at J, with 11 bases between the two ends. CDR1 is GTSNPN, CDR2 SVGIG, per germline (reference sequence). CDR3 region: CAWSAGSGETQYF. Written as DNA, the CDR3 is TGTGCCTGGAGTGCGGGCAGCGGGGAGACCCAGTACTTC.

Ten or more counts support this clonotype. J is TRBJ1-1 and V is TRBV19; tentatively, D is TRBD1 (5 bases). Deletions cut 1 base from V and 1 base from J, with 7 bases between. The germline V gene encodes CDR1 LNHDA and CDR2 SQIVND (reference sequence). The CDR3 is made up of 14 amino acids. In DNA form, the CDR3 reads TGTGCCAGTAGTATAGGACAGCCGAACACTGAAGCTTTCTTT. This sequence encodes CASSIGQPNTEAFF. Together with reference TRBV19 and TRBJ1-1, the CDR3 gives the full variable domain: DGGITQSPKYLFRKEGQNVTLSCEQNLNHDAMYWYRQDPGQGLRLIYYSQIVNDFQKGDIAEGYSVSREKKESFPLTVTSAQKNPTAFYLCASSIGQPNTEAFFGQGTRLTVV.

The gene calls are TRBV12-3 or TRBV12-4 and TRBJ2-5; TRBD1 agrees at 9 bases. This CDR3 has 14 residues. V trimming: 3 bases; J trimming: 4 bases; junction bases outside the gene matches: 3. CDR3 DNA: TGTGCCAGCAGTTTGACAGGGGGACGAGAGACCCAGTACTTC. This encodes CASSLTGGRETQYF.

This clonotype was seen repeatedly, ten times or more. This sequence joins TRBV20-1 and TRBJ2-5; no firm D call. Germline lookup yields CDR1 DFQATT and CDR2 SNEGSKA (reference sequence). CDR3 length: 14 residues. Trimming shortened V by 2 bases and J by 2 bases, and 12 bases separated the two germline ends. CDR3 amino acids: CSARLLDPQETQYF. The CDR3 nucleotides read TGCAGTGCTAGACTTCTAGACCCACAAGAGACCCAGTACTTC.

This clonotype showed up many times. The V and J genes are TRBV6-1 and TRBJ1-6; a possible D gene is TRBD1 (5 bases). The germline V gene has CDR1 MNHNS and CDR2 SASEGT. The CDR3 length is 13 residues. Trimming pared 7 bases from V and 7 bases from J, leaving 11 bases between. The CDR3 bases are TGTGCCAGCATACGTGGGGCCAATTCACCCCTCCACTTT. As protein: CASIRGANSPLHF.

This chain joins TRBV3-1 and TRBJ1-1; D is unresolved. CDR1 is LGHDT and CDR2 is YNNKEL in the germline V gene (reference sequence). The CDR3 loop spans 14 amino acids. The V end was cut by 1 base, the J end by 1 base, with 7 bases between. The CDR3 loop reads CASSQVGKNTEAFF. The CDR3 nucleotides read TGTGCCAGCAGCCAAGTAGGCAAGAACACTGAAGCTTTCTTT. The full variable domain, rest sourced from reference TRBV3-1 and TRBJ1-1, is DTAVSQTPKYLVTQMGNDKSIKCEQNLGHDTMYWYKQDSKKFLKIMFSYNNKELIINETVPNRFSPKSPDKAHLNLHINSLELGDSAVYFCASSQVGKNTEAFFGQGTRLTVV.

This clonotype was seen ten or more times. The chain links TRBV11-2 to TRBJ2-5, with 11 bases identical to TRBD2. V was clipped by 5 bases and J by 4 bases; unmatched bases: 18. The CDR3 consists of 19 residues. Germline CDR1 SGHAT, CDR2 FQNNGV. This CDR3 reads CASSRLIYKTSGRSETQYF. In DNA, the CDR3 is TGTGCCAGCAGCCGACTAATATACAAAACTAGCGGGAGATCAGAGACCCAGTACTTC.

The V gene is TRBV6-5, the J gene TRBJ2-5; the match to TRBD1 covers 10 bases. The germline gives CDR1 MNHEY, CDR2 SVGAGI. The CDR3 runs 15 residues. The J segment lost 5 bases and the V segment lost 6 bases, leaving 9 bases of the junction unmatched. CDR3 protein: CASRYPGQGHETQYF. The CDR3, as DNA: TGTGCCAGCAGATATCCGGGACAGGGGCATGAGACCCAGTACTTC.

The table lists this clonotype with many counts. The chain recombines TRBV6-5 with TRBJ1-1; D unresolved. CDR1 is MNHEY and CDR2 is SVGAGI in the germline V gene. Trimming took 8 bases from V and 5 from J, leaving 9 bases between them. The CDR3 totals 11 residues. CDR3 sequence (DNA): TGTGCCAGCGGCCTTGGGACTGAAGCTTTCTTT. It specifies CASGLGTEAFF.

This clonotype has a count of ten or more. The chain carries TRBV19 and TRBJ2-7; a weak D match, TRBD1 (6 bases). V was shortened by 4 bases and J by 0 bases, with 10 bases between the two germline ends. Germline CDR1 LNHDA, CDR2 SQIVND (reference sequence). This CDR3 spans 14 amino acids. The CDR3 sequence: CASSRSGDSYEQYF. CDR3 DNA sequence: TGTGCCAGTAGTAGATCAGGGGACTCCTACGAGCAGTACTTC.

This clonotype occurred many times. CDR3 region: CASIRGQVGTEAFF. DNA of the CDR3: TGTGCCAGCATCCGGGGACAGGTGGGCACTGAAGCTTTCTTT. The rearrangement uses TRBV6-1 and TRBJ1-1; 8 bases agree with TRBD1. The V gene end was trimmed by 7 bases and the J gene end by 4 bases; junction bases not matched to a gene: 8. Germline V gene data show CDR1 as MNHNS and CDR2 as SASEGT. The CDR3 is 14 amino acids.

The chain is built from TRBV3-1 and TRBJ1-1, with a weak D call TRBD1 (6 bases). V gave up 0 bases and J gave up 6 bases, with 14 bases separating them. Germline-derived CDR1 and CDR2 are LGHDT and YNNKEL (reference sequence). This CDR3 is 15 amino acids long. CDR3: CASSQEGWGAAEAFF. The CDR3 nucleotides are TGTGCCAGCAGCCAAGAGGGGTGGGGGGCCGCTGAAGCTTTCTTT.

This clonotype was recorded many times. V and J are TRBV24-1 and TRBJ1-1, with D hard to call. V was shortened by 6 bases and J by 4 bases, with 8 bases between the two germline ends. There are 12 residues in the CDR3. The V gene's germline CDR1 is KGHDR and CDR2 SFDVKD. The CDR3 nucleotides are TGTGCCACCAGTAGTTTCGGCACTGAAGCTTTCTTT. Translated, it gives CATSSFGTEAFF.

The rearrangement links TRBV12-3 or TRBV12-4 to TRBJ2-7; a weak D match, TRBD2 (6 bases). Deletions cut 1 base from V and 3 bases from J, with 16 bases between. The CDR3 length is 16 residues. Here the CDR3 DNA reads TGTGCCAGCAGTTTAGGCCTCGGGAGAAGAGGCTACGAGCAGTACTTC. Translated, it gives CASSLGLGRRGYEQYF.

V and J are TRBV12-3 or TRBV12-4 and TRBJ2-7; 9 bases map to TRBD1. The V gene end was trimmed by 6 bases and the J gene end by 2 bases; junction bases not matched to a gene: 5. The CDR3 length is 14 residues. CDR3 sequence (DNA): TGTGCCAGCAGGCCAAGACAGGGGGCCTACGAGCAGTACTTC. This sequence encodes CASRPRQGAYEQYF.